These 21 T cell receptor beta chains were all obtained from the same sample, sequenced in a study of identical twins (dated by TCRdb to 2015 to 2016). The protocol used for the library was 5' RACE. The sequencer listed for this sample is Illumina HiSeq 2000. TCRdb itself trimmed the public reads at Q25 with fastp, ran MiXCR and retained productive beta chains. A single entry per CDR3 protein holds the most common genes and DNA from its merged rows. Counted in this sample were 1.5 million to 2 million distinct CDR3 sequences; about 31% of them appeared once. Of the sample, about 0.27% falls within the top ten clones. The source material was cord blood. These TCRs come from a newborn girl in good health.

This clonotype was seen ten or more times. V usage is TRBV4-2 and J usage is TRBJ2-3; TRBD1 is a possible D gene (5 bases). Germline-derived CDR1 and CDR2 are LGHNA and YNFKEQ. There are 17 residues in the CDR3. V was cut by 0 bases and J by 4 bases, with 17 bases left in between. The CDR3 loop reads CASSQDDARAFPDTQYF. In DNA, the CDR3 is TGTGCCAGCAGCCAAGATGACGCCAGGGCCTTCCCAGATACGCAGTATTTT.

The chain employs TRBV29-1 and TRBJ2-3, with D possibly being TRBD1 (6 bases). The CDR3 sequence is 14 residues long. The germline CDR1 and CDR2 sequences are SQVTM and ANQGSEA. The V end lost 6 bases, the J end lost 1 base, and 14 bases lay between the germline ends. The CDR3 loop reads CSVVWTVRTDTQYF. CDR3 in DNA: TGCAGCGTCGTTTGGACAGTCCGCACAGATACGCAGTATTTT.

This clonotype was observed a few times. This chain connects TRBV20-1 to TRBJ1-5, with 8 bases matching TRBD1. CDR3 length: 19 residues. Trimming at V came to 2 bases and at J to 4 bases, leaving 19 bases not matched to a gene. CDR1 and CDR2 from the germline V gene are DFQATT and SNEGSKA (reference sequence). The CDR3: CSARPNLGQGRGRNQPQHF. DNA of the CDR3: TGCAGTGCTAGACCCAACCTAGGACAGGGTCGTGGTAGGAATCAGCCCCAGCATTTT.

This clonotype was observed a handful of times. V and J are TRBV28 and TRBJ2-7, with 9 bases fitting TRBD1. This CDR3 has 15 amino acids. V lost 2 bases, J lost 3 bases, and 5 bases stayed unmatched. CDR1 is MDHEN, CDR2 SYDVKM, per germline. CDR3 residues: CASSLGTGYLYEQYF. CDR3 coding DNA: TGTGCCAGCAGTTTAGGGACAGGGTACCTCTACGAGCAGTACTTC.

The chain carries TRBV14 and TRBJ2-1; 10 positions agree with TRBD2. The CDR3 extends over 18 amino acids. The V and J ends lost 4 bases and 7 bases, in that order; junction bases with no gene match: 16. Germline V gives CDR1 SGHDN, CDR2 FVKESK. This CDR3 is CASSRAIISGRAQNEQFF. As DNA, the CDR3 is TGTGCCAGCAGCCGGGCTATAATAAGCGGGAGGGCCCAGAATGAGCAGTTCTTC.

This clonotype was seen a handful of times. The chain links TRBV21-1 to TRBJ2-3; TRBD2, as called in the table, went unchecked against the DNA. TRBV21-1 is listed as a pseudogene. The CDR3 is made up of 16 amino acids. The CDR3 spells CASSKMSRERTDTQYF. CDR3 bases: TGTGCCAGCAGCAAAATGTCGAGGGAGAGAACAGATACGCAGTATTTT.

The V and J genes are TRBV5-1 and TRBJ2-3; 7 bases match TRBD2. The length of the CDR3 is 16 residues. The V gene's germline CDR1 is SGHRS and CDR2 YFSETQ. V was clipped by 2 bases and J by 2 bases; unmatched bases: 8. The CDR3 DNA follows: TGCGCCAGCAGCTTACCCACCGGACTAGTCACAGATACGCAGTATTTT. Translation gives CASSLPTGLVTDTQYF.

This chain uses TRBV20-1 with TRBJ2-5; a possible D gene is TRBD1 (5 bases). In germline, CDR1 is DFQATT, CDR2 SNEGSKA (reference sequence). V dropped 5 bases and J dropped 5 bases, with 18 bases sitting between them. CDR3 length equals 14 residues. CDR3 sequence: CSAGAQSGLETQYF. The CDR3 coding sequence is TGCAGTGCTGGAGCGCAGTCAGGGTTGGAGACCCAGTACTTC.

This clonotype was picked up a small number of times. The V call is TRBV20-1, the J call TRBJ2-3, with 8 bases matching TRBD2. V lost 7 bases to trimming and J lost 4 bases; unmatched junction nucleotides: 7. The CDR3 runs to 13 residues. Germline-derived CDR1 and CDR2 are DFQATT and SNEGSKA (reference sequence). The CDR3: CSGSGRAPDTQYF. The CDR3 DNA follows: TGCAGTGGGTCCGGGAGGGCCCCAGATACGCAGTATTTT.

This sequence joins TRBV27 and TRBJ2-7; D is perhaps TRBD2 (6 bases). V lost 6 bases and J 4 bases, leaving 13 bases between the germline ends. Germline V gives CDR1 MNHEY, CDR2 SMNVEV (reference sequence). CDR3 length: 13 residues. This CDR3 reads CASSGRWGYEQYF. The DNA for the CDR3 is TGTGCCAGCAGCGGGAGATGGGGGTACGAGCAGTACTTC.

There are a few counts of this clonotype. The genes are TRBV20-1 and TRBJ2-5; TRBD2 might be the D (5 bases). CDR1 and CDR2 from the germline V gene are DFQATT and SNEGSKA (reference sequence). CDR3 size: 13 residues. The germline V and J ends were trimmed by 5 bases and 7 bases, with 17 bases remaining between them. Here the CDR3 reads CSAPNGLPATQYF. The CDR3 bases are TGCAGTGCTCCGAATGGACTCCCCGCGACCCAGTACTTC.

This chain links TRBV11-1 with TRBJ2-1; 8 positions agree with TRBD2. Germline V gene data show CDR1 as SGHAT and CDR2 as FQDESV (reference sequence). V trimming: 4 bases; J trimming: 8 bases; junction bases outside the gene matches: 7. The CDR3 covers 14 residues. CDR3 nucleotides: TGTGCCAGCAGCTCGGGACTAGTCCCATATGAGCAGTTCTTC. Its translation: CASSSGLVPYEQFF.

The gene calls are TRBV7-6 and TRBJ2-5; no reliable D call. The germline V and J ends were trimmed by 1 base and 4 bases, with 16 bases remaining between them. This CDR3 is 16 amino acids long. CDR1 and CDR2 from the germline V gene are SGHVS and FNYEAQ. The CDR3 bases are TGTGCCAGCAGCTTAGGTCAAAATGAAATGGGAGAGACCCAGTACTTC. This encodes CASSLGQNEMGETQYF.

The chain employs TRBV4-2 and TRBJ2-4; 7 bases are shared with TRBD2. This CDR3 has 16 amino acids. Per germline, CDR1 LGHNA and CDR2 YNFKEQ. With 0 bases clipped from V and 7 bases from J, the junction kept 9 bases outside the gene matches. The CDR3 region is CASSQDPAGVRNIQYF. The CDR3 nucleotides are TGTGCCAGCAGCCAAGATCCTGCGGGAGTTCGGAACATTCAGTACTTC.

CDR3 sequence reads: CASSTVRLAIRTDTQYF. As DNA, the CDR3 is TGTGCCAGCAGCACAGTGAGGCTAGCGATCCGCACAGATACGCAGTATTTT. The chain has TRBV7-2 and TRBJ2-3; D possibly corresponds to TRBD2 (6 bases). Germline V gives CDR1 SGHTA, CDR2 FQGNSA. The length of the CDR3 is 17 residues. V was pared by 5 bases and J by 1 base, with 19 bases between.

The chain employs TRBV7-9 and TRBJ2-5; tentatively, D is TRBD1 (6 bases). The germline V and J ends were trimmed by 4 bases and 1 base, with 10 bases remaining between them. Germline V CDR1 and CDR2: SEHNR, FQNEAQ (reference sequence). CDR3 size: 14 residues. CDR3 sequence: CASSYGQFQETQYF. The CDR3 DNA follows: TGTGCCAGCAGCTACGGACAGTTCCAAGAGACCCAGTACTTC.

The CDR3 region is CASSFPQNTEAFF. CDR3 coding DNA: TGTGCCAGCAGTTTCCCGCAGAACACTGAAGCTTTCTTT. V gene TRBV28 combines with J gene TRBJ1-1, with D hard to call. The CDR3 consists of 13 residues. CDR1 and CDR2 from the germline V gene are MDHEN and SYDVKM. Between the trimmed V and J ends, which lost 3 bases and 1 base, there was a span of 6 bases.

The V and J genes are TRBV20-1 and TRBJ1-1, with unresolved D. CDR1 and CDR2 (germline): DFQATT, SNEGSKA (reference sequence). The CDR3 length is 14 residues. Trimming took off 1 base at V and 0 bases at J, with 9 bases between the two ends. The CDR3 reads CSARVYQVNTEAFF. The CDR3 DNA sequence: TGCAGTGCTAGAGTTTATCAGGTGAACACTGAAGCTTTCTTT.

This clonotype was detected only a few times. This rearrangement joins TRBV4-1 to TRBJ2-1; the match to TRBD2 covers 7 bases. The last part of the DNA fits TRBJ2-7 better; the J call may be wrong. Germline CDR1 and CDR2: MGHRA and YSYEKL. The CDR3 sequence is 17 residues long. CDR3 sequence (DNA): TGCGCCAGCAGCCAAGATTCTGGCGGGAGCCTCTACAATGAGCAGTACTTC. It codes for CASSQDSGGSLYNEQYF.

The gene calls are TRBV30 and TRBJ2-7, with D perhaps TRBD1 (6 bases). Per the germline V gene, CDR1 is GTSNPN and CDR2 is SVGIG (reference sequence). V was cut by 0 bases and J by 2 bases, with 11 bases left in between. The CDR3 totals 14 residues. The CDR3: CAWSVPWTAYEQYF. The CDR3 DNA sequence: TGTGCCTGGAGTGTACCCTGGACAGCCTACGAGCAGTACTTC.

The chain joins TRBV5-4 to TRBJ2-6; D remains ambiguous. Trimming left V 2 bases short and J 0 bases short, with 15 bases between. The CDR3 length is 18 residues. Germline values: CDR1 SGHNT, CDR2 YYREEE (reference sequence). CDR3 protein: CASSFSGRPNSGANVLTF. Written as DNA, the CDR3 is TGTGCCAGCAGCTTCTCCGGCAGGCCTAACTCTGGGGCCAACGTCCTGACTTTC.